This T cell receptor (beta chain) was profiled in a study of CD8+ T cells in alopecia areata. Study-wide results and limits: Administration of tofacitinib significantly diminished scalp clonality and expanded CD8+ clones within the top 100.

The CDR3 spans 15 residues. V lost 6 bases, J lost 1 base, and 14 bases lay in between. Germline CDR1 is MNHEY and CDR2 is SVGAGI. Described treatment: oral pan-JAK inhibitor, 5-10 mg twice daily. Comment on this clone: Its antigen is still unknown.

The sequencing template was cDNA reverse transcribed from extracted RNA. The repertoire was sequenced with immunoSEQ multiplex PCR; TCRdb's copy has only in-frame clones and lacks some. The sample holds 110,000 to 150,000 clones, 50% to 65% seen once. This receptor was obtained from a human donor with alopecia areata. The source material was CD8+ T cells sorted from blood, sampled at week 4, from a patient treated with tofacitinib. The J gene is TRBJ2-3, the V gene TRBV6-5, with D hard to call. The DNA of the CDR3 is TGTGCCAGCAGAAAGCACCCCAGAGGCACAGATACGCAGTATTTT. Translating gives CASRKHPRGTDTQYF.